This T cell receptor beta chain was retrieved from a study of T cell clonotyping in hematopoietic cell transplantation (dated by TCRdb to the early 2020s). The study in broad terms: A total of about 140 blood samples were gathered in the study from roughly 40 consecutive transplant recipients along with their related donors. Recruitment of patients was conducted between September 2015 and January 2017, and follow-up was continued until late 2020 or death. Results and caveats for the whole study, not just this receptor: Broader posttransplant TCR repertoire diversity was predicted by donor and pretransplant recipient Inverse Simpson Index values. Recipient TCR diversity fell after transplant, with pathologically expanded clonotypes rising progressively from day 30 to day 180. The sample size was limited, and because cells were not sorted, the contributions of CD4 and CD8 repertoires could not be separated. Just a small fraction of recipient repertoires overlapped with donor repertoires, and more than 97% appeared de novo at the given depth.

With the immunoSEQ assay, which is a bias-controlled multiplex PCR relying on V- and J-specific primers, TCR beta CDR3 regions were amplified from genomic DNA. In a second PCR step, the CDR3 amplicons were tagged with a proprietary barcode plus Illumina adapter sequences. An Illumina MiSeq instrument was used for sequencing of the CDR3 libraries. Concerning the study's data processing: Export and quality control were handled in immunoSEQ Analyzer 3.0, while downstream analyses relied on R Bioconductor and Immunarch. Only productive rearrangements in the normalized downsampled data set were used to calculate repertoire metrics. Clonotypes larger than 5 templates in the normalized cohort were defined as pathologically expanded. Repertoire diversity was measured with the Inverse Simpson Index. To capture all clonotypes, CMV-specificity analyses were performed on the non-normalized data set. The table comes from immuneACCESS by way of TCRdb, which keeps in-frame sequences with V and J called. Part of the clones is missing from these tables; in studies checked, under half for an unresolved V gene and the rest for unknown reasons. The DNA was the basis for D and trimming; V, J and clone size are from that table. This sample lists some 9,300 clones; about 79% were detected once. The top ten clonotypes cover about 16% of the sample.

Based on the germline V gene, the CDR1 and CDR2 sequences are MNHEY and SVGAGI. The CDR3 runs 15 residues from the cysteine to the phenylalanine. The only DNA kept is the CDR3, 45 bases in frame from the first base. Trimming removed 6 bases from V and 0 bases from J; the gene matches leave 5 bases unexplained. About this clone itself: The antigen this receptor binds is unknown. Base qualities are not provided; no much larger clone lies one nucleotide away.

What the time point label conveys for this sample: 180 days after allo-HCT. Recipient blood was collected about 28 days before transplant and at days 30, 100 and 180 after transplant. Using Nuclei Lysis Solution, genomic DNA was extracted from unfractionated peripheral blood mononuclear cells that were either fresh or cryopreserved. This TCR was recovered from a male patient aged 35-55 years who had an allogeneic stem cell transplant from a related donor, so the T cells may come from the graft donor. Some clones in this sample may be carry-over from other donors' samples. This specimen was PBMCs, taken 180 days after allogeneic stem cell transplant. The receptor chain draws on TRBV6-5 and TRBJ2-4; 7 central nucleotides agree with TRBD1. The CDR3 protein is CASRTGNSAKNIQYF. DNA sequence: TGTGCCAGCAGGACAGGGAACTCAGCCAAAAACATTCAGTACTTC.